This note documents a single T cell receptor beta chain sequence. The antigen remains unidentified. CDR1 and CDR2 from the germline V gene are SGHAT and FQNNGV. CDR3 length: 15 amino acids. This sample stems from a study of blood T cells in healthy people across ages. General observations from the study: Among T cells, TCR beta diversity per million cells dropped roughly linearly as age rose. Reliance upon unsorted PBMCs precluded definitive naive versus antigen-experienced comparison.

A J-beta primer mix and a sample-barcoded 5' primer were used in a second PCR of roughly 6 to 11 cycles. Each cDNA molecule was tagged by a template-switch adaptor that had 12 random nucleotides. TCRdb redid the calling of the 5' RACE reads with MiXCR, one entry per CDR3 protein. In the table there are 550,000 to 750,000 distinct CDR3 sequences, around a fifth of which are singletons. The specimen was blood. The chain joins TRBV11-2 to TRBJ2-5, with TRBD1 as a possible D gene (6 bases). The better agreement between TRBJ2-1 and the DNA end casts doubt on the J call. The receptor was derived from a man between 65 and 79 years old in good health. The CDR3 here is CASSLDGQPGNEQFF. The CDR3 DNA reads as TGTGCCAGCAGCTTAGACGGACAGCCTGGGAATGAGCAGTTCTTC.